This note documents a single T cell receptor (beta chain) sequence. Its specificity is unknown. This sample was taken from a study of cytomegalovirus exposure and HLA in healthy donors. Germline V gene sequence: CDR1 SNHLY, CDR2 FYNNEI. Deletions cut 6 bases from V and 0 bases from J, with 12 bases between. The CDR3 runs 14 residues. The PCR made use of 60 Vbeta and 13 Jbeta primers. TCRdb keeps only in-frame clones here, not all; method: immunoSEQ multiplex PCR. The sample lists tens of thousands of clones, around 84% occurring once. Study-level findings and limits: Apparent HLA restriction characterized most CMV-associated TCR beta chains in a later analysis. Cytomegalovirus association was listed for approximately 160 TCR beta chains.

This receptor was identified in a woman in her thirties or forties in good health and CMV-seropositive. V usage is TRBV2 and J usage is TRBJ2-7; perhaps TRBD2 as D (5 bases). Material: PBMCs. The chain's CDR3 is CASSPDRGSYEQYF. For the CDR3, the DNA is TGTGCCAGCAGCCCCGACCGGGGCTCCTACGAGCAGTACTTC.